The 11 T cell receptor beta chains given below trace back to one sample, sequenced in a study of monozygotic twins with inflammatory bowel disease. TCRdb re-called the 5' RACE reads and catalogs CDR3 proteins one per entry, DNA excluded. The sample includes 330,000 or so distinct CDR3 sequences. Sequencing used blood. All receptors derive from a human donor with ulcerative colitis or Crohn's disease, or a healthy co-twin of an affected twin (not recorded which).

The V gene is TRBV5-1, the J gene TRBJ2-5. This CDR3 spans 15 amino acids. Per germline, CDR1 SGHRS and CDR2 YFSETQ. The CDR3 spells CASSLAGGFGETQYF.

The CDR3 region is CASSHGTGKTQYF. This chain joins TRBV4-1 and TRBJ2-5; the TRBD1 assignment by TCRdb is unverifiable without DNA. This CDR3 is 13 amino acids long. Looked up from germline, CDR1 is MGHRA and CDR2 is YSYEKL.

This chain links TRBV2 with TRBJ2-1; the TCRdb call, TRBD2, lacks DNA for checking. The germline V gene encodes CDR1 SNHLY and CDR2 FYNNEI. The CDR3 contains 18 residues. The CDR3 reads CASSEAGTGVGVRDEQFF.

V and J are TRBV5-1 and TRBJ1-6. The CDR3 is 15 amino acids. Germline CDR1 reads SGHRS; CDR2 reads YFSETQ. The CDR3 reads CASSPYGEVTPPLHF.

V gene TRBV10-3 combines with J gene TRBJ1-1. The CDR3 consists of 12 residues. Germline lookup yields CDR1 ENHRY and CDR2 SYGVKD. CDR3 amino acids: CAIEGTNTEAFF.

This chain uses TRBV12-3 or TRBV12-4 with TRBJ2-7; TCRdb's D gene call, TRBD2, goes unchecked for lack of DNA. The CDR3 consists of 14 residues. CDR3 sequence reads: CASSYRDSSYEQYF.

The V call is TRBV12-3 or TRBV12-4, the J call TRBJ1-5; TCRdb names TRBD1, which stays unverified in the absence of DNA. The CDR3 runs 15 residues. CDR3 residues: CASSFEGDSNQPQHF.

The V call is TRBV7-9, the J call TRBJ2-5; as DNA is missing, the TRBD1 call by TCRdb cannot be tested. There are 15 residues in the CDR3. CDR1 and CDR2 (germline): SEHNR, FQNEAQ (reference sequence). CDR3 sequence: CASSLLDSYQETQYF. Based on the CDR3 plus reference TRBV7-9 and TRBJ2-5, the full variable domain is DTGVSQNPRHKITKRGQNVTFRCDPISEHNRLYWYRQTLGQGPEFLTYFQNEAQLEKSRLLSDRFSAERPKGSFSTLEIQRTEQGDSAMYLCASSLLDSYQETQYFGPGTRLLVL.

This chain connects TRBV2 to TRBJ1-5; TCRdb picks TRBD1, but there is no DNA to check that call. CDR1 and CDR2 from the germline V gene are SNHLY and FYNNEI. The CDR3 contains 13 residues. The CDR3: CASSGQGRQPQHF.

The chain joins TRBV5-6 to TRBJ2-3; checking the TCRdb D call of TRBD2 is not possible without DNA. Looked up from germline, CDR1 is SGHDT and CDR2 is YYEEEE. The CDR3 is 14 amino acids. The CDR3 sequence: CASSTSGGGYTQYF.

The chain recombines TRBV20-1 with TRBJ2-5; TCRdb proposes TRBD1, but this gene call is untestable without DNA. Germline-derived CDR1 and CDR2 are DFQATT and SNEGSKA (reference sequence). The CDR3 sequence is 12 residues long. CDR3 region: CSVQGSQETQYF.